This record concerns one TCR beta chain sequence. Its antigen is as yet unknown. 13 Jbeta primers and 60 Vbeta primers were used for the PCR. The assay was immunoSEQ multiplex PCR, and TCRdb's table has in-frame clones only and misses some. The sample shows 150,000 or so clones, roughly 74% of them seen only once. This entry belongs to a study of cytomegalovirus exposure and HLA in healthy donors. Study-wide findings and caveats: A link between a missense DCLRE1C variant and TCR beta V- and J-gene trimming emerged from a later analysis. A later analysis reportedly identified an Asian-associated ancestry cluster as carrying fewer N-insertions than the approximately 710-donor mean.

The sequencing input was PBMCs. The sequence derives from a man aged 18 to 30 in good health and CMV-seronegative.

CDR3: CASSSQGAQETQYF. The CDR3 nucleotides read TGCGCCAGCAGCTCACAGGGGGCTCAGGAGACCCAGTACTTC. This chain joins TRBV5-1 and TRBJ2-5; 9 bases map to TRBD1. CDR1 and CDR2 (germline): SGHRS, YFSETQ. V lost 3 bases and J lost 5; bases outside the gene matches: 5. The CDR3 runs to 14 residues.